Shown below are 8 T cell receptor beta chains from a single sample sequenced in a study of STAT5B mutations in CD4+ large granular lymphocyte leukemia. The table came from immunoSEQ multiplex PCR; TCRdb's copy has only in-frame clones and leaves some out. The sample has roughly 21,000 clones, around 75% seen once. Specimen: CD4+ T cells from blood buffy coats. These receptors all stem from a human donor in good health.

In this sample, this clone turned up a few times. This sequence joins TRBV28 and TRBJ2-3; possible D gene TRBD2, 6 bases. Between the trimmed V and J ends, which lost 5 bases and 3 bases, there was a span of 12 bases. This CDR3 contains 14 residues. CDR1 is MDHEN and CDR2 is SYDVKM in the germline V gene. CDR3 loop: CASSIPRGTDTQYF. Here the CDR3 DNA reads TGTGCCAGCAGTATCCCCCGGGGGACAGATACGCAGTATTTT.

This clone was seen a few times. V is TRBV18 and J is TRBJ1-2; no firm D call. There are 13 residues in the CDR3. V was pared by 0 bases and J by 4 bases, with 6 bases between. Germline CDR1 is KGHSH and CDR2 is LQKENI. CDR3 nucleotide sequence: TGTGCCAGCTCACCACCGGGCAGCTATGGCTACACCTTC. Encoded protein: CASSPPGSYGYTF.

The rearrangement uses TRBV5-1 and TRBJ2-1; 7 nucleotides agree with TRBD1. This CDR3 spans 15 amino acids. The J segment lost 1 base and the V segment lost 3 bases, leaving 4 bases of the junction unmatched. The V gene's germline CDR1 is SGHRS and CDR2 YFSETQ. The CDR3 nucleotides are TGCGCCAGCAGCTCCAACAGGGGTTCCTACAATGAGCAGTTCTTC. It yields the protein CASSSNRGSYNEQFF.

The V gene is TRBV4-2, the J gene TRBJ1-4, with 10 bases lining up with TRBD1. The CDR3 is 18 residues long. Germline V gene sequence: CDR1 LGHNA, CDR2 YNFKEQ. Trimming removed 1 base from V and 8 bases from J; junction bases left unmatched: 13. The DNA for the CDR3 is TGTGCCAGCAGCCAAGTCGTGACAGGGGGCCGGGGAGGGGAAAAACTGTTTTTT. Translating it yields CASSQVVTGGRGGEKLFF.

The chain carries TRBV27 and TRBJ2-5, with 8 bases aligning to TRBD2. Germline CDR1 MNHEY, CDR2 SMNVEV (reference sequence). The CDR3 covers 17 residues. Losses at the gene ends were 3 bases for V and 2 bases for J; bases not matched to a gene: 11. CDR3 sequence reads: CASSFKGLGFLQETQYF. DNA for the CDR3: TGTGCCAGCAGTTTTAAGGGACTAGGCTTTCTTCAAGAGACCCAGTACTTC.

Remarks on this clone: The junction departs from the called germline gene at one end, perhaps through a read error. The chain has TRBV7-7 and TRBJ2-1, with 10 positions matching TRBD2. Germline V gene sequence: CDR1 SSHAT, CDR2 FNYEAQ (reference sequence). The CDR3 totals 15 residues. CDR3 coding DNA: TGTGCTAGCAGCTTATCTAGCGGGGGCTACAATGAGCAGTTCTTC. Protein: CASSLSSGGYNEQFF. Using reference TRBV7-7 and TRBJ2-1 for the parts outside the CDR3, the full variable domain is GAGVSQSPRYKVTKRGQDVTLRCDPISSHATLYWYQQALGQGPEFLTYFNYEAQPDKSGLPSDRFSAERPEGSISTLTIQRTEQRDSAMYRCASSLSSGGYNEQFFGPGTRLTVL.

The chain links TRBV18 to TRBJ1-1, with no clear D. The V gene lost 6 bases and the J gene lost 4 bases, with 15 bases spanning the gap. Germline CDR1 reads KGHSH; CDR2 reads LQKENI. This CDR3 has 14 amino acids. CDR3 DNA sequence: TGTGCCAGCTCTACTGACTCTACTGGCACTGAAGCTTTCTTT. This encodes CASSTDSTGTEAFF.

V usage is TRBV7-3 and J usage is TRBJ2-2, with TRBD2 matching 9 bases. The CDR3 length is 22 residues. Germline V gene data show CDR1 as SGHTA and CDR2 as FQGTGA. J lost 7 bases, V lost 2 bases, and 26 bases had no gene match. Here the CDR3 reads CASSLSLGTGPNSGSGVGELFF. The CDR3, as DNA: TGTGCCAGCAGCTTATCGTTGGGGACGGGGCCTAATAGCGGGAGTGGGGTCGGGGAGCTGTTTTTT. Based on the CDR3 plus reference TRBV7-3 and TRBJ2-2, the full variable domain is GAGVSQTPSNKVTEKGKYVELRCDPISGHTALYWYRQSLGQGPEFLIYFQGTGAADDSGLPNDRFFAVRPEGSVSTLKIQRTERGDSAVYLCASSLSLGTGPNSGSGVGELFFGEGSRLTVL.